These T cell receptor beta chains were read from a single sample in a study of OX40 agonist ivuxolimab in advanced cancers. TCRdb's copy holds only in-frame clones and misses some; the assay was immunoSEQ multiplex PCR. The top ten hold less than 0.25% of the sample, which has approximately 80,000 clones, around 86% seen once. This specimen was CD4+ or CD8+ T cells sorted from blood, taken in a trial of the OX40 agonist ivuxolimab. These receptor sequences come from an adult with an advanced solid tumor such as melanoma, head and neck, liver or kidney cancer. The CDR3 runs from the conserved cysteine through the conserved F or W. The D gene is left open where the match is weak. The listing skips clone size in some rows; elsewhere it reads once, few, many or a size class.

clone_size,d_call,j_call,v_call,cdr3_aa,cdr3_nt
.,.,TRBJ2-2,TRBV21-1,CASSGREGANTGELFF,TGTGCCAGCAGCGGCAGGGAGGGCGCGAACACCGGGGAGCTGTTTTTT
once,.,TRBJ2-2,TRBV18,CASSPLSGGTGTGELFF,TGTGCCAGCTCACCACTTTCCGGCGGGACGGGCACCGGGGAGCTGTTTTTT
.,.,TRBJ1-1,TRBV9,CASSVGSDRPNTEAFF,TGTGCCAGCAGCGTAGGGTCGGACAGACCGAACACTGAAGCTTTCTTT
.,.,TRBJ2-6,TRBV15,CATSRAGANVLTF,TGTGCCACCAGTCGAGCCGGGGCCAACGTCCTGACTTTC
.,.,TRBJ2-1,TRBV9,CASSAGISWGSNEQFF,TGTGCCAGCAGCGCTGGGATTTCTTGGGGGTCCAATGAGCAGTTCTTC
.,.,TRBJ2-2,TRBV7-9,CASSRGQYTGELFF,TGTGCCAGCAGCCGCGGACAGTACACCGGGGAGCTGTTTTTT
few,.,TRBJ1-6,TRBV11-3,CASSKDQVGSYNSPLHF,TGTGCCAGCAGCAAGGACCAAGTAGGCTCCTATAATTCACCCCTCCACTTT
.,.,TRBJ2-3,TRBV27,CASTPMARRDTQYF,TGTGCCAGCACCCCGATGGCCCGGCGGGATACGCAGTATTTT
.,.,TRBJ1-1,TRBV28,CASSLWGTGAFF,TGTGCCAGCAGTTTATGGGGGACCGGGGCTTTCTTT
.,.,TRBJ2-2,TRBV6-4,CASSDSGGNTGELFF,TGTGCCAGCAGTGACTCGGGGGGTAACACCGGGGAGCTGTTTTTT
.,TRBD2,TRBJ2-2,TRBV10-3,CAISESRLAGVSTGELFF,TGTGCCATCAGTGAGTCGAGGCTAGCGGGAGTTTCCACCGGGGAGCTGTTTTTT
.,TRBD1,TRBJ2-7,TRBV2,CASSIRTGPYEQYF,TGTGCCAGCAGTATCCGGACAGGGCCCTACGAGCAGTACTTC
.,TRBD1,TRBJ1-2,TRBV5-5,CASSLGTGVGGYTF,TGTGCCAGCAGCTTGGGGACAGGGGTTGGTGGCTACACCTTC
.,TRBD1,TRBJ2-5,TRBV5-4,CASSSTGVETQYF,TGTGCCAGCAGCTCAACAGGGGTAGAGACCCAGTACTTC
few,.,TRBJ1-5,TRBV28,CASSTNQPQHF,TGTGCCAGCAGTACTAATCAGCCCCAGCATTTT
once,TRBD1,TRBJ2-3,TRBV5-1,CASTTGTGRPDTQYF,TGCGCCAGCACAACCGGGACAGGGCGTCCAGATACGCAGTATTTT
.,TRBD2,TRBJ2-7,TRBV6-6,CASRGSGMSSYEQYF,TGTGCCAGCAGGGGTAGCGGGATGTCGAGCTACGAGCAGTACTTC
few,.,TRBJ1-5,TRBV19,CASTSTGSNNQPQHF,TGTGCCAGTACCTCGACAGGATCTAACAATCAGCCCCAGCATTTT
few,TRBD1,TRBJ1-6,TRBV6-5,CASSRGHSPLHF,TGTGCCAGCAGCAGGGGGCATTCACCCCTCCACTTT
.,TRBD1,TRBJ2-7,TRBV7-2,CASSVSGTVYEQYF,TGTGCCAGCAGCGTATCCGGGACAGTTTACGAGCAGTACTTC
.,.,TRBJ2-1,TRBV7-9,CASRPNPGGDTPREGEQFF,TGTGCCAGCAGGCCGAATCCAGGGGGGGATACCCCCCGGGAGGGTGAGCAGTTCTTC
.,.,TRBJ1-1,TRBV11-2,CASRSGLWVNTEAFF,TGTGCCAGCCGATCGGGGCTTTGGGTTAACACTGAAGCTTTCTTT
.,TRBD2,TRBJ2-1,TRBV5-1,CASSLPSGSFNEQFF,TGCGCCAGCAGCCTACCTAGCGGGAGTTTCAATGAGCAGTTCTTC
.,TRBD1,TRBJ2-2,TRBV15,CATSRDPQGDIGTGELFF,TGTGCCACCAGCAGAGATCCACAGGGGGATATTGGCACCGGGGAGCTGTTTTTT
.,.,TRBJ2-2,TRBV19,CASSATVLEELFF,TGTGCCAGTAGTGCGACAGTCCTTGAGGAGCTGTTTTTT
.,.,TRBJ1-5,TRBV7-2,CASSLVADNQPQHF,TGTGCCAGCAGCTTAGTGGCTGACAATCAGCCCCAGCATTTT
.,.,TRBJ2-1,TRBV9,CASSVVGGSYNEQFF,TGTGCCAGCAGCGTAGTTGGGGGTTCCTACAATGAGCAGTTCTTC
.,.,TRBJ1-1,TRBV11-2,CASSRGGSLSEAFF,TGTGCCAGCAGCAGAGGTGGCTCATTGTCTGAAGCTTTCTTT
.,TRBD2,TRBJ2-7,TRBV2,CASSDGQGWTSGIF,TGTGCCAGCAGTGACGGGCAGGGGTGGACTAGCGGAATCTTC
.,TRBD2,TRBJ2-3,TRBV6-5,CASSYGTSGRYTQYF,TGTGCCAGCAGTTACGGGACTAGCGGGAGGTATACGCAGTATTTT
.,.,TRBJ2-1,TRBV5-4,CASIHGNDNEQFF,TGTGCCAGCATACACGGGAACGACAATGAGCAGTTCTTC
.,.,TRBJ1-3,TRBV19,CASAVRGNTIYF,TGTGCCAGTGCGGTCCGTGGAAACACCATATATTTT
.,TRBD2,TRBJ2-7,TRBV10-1,CASSDGTSGSYEQYF,TGCGCCAGCAGTGATGGGACTAGCGGGAGTTACGAGCAGTACTTC
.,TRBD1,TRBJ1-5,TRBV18,CASSPDRGTNQPQHF,TGTGCCAGCTCACCGGACAGGGGGACAAATCAGCCCCAGCATTTT
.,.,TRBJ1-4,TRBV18,CASSPRTMDSATNEKLFF,TGTGCCAGCTCACCACGGACAATGGACAGTGCAACTAATGAAAAACTGTTTTTT
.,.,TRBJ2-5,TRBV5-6,CASSPFDYQEGETQYF,TGTGCCAGCAGCCCCTTCGACTACCAAGAGGGGGAGACCCAGTACTTC
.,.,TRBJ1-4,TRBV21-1,CASSKAPSNEKLFF,TGTGCCAGCAGCAAAGCCCCCTCTAATGAAAAACTGTTTTTT
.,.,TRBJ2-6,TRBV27,CASSLFPGGGYSGANVLTF,TGTGCCAGCAGTTTATTCCCAGGAGGGGGATACTCTGGGGCCAACGTCCTGACTTTC
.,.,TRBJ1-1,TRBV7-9,CASSLDNYMNTEAFF,TGTGCCAGCAGCTTAGATAACTACATGAACACTGAAGCTTTCTTT
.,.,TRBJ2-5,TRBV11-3,CASSLDPVQETQYF,TGTGCCAGCAGCTTAGATCCAGTACAAGAGACCCAGTACTTC